Shown below are 23 T cell receptor beta chains from a single sample sequenced in a study of blood T cell repertoires in COVID-19. Sequencing was performed with immunoSEQ multiplex PCR; in TCRdb, only in-frame clones are kept and a portion is missing. This table has a few hundred thousand clones, roughly 88% appearing once. The sample comprised PBMCs or T cells enriched from blood (not recorded which). The receptors were sampled from a woman in her twenties or thirties who had recovered from COVID-19.

This chain joins TRBV19 and TRBJ1-2; the match to TRBD1 covers 8 bases. With 6 bases clipped from V and 4 bases from J, the junction kept 10 bases outside the gene matches. Per germline, CDR1 LNHDA and CDR2 SQIVND (reference sequence). The CDR3 has 15 residues. CDR3 sequence (DNA): TGTGCCAGTAGCCGCGCACAGGGGGAGACCTATGGCTACACCTTC. Residues: CASSRAQGETYGYTF.

The V call is TRBV7-2, the J call TRBJ2-2; 7 bases fit TRBD2. There are 14 residues in the CDR3. Trimming removed 3 bases from V and 6 bases from J; junction bases left unmatched: 4. Germline CDR1 SGHTA, CDR2 FQGNSA. DNA of the CDR3: TGTGCCAGCAGCTTCGGGACTACGCCCGGGGAGCTGTTTTTT. This gives the protein CASSFGTTPGELFF.

The chain carries TRBV2 and TRBJ1-2; D gene ambiguous. The CDR3 covers 14 residues. Per germline, CDR1 SNHLY and CDR2 FYNNEI. The ends were cut back, 7 bases at V and 2 bases at J, with 14 bases in the middle. The CDR3 is CASKLPPGNYGYTF. CDR3 bases: TGTGCCAGCAAACTCCCCCCGGGGAACTATGGCTACACCTTC.

This sequence joins TRBV27 and TRBJ1-4; TRBD1 might be the D (5 bases). CDR3 length: 15 residues. Germline V CDR1 and CDR2: MNHEY, SMNVEV (reference sequence). The V end lost 3 bases, the J end lost 1 base, and 9 bases lay between the germline ends. CDR3 loop: CASSFVGGTNEKLFF. In nucleotides, the CDR3 is TGTGCCAGCAGTTTTGTGGGGGGAACTAATGAAAAACTGTTTTTT.

This sequence joins TRBV28 and TRBJ1-2; TRBD1 matches 7 bases. V shed 5 bases, J shed 0 bases, and the junction held 3 bases outside the gene matches. The germline gives CDR1 MDHEN, CDR2 SYDVKM. The CDR3 has 14 residues. The CDR3 DNA sequence: TGTGCCAGCAGTCCAGGGGGTACTAACTATGGCTACACCTTC. Its translation: CASSPGGTNYGYTF.

This chain connects TRBV6-5 to TRBJ2-7; 10 bases map to TRBD1. V was pared by 6 bases and J by 5 bases, with 10 bases of the junction left unmatched. Germline values: CDR1 MNHEY, CDR2 SVGAGI. This CDR3 contains 15 residues. The CDR3 here is CASSSDRGRRDEQYF. CDR3 DNA sequence: TGTGCCAGCAGCTCAGACAGGGGGCGCAGGGACGAGCAGTACTTC.

The J gene is TRBJ1-4, the V gene TRBV7-8; 7 nucleotides line up with TRBD1. With V trimmed by 4 bases and J by 3 bases, 8 bases remained unmatched. The germline V gene has CDR1 SGHVS and CDR2 FQNEAQ. CDR3 length: 16 amino acids. The CDR3 reads CASSSYRTGSNEKLFF. The CDR3 nucleotides read TGTGCCAGCAGCTCTTATCGGACAGGATCTAATGAAAAACTGTTTTTT.

This chain links TRBV5-6 with TRBJ1-1; 9 bases are a match to TRBD1. CDR1 SGHDT and CDR2 YYEEEE come from the germline V gene. The CDR3 length is 17 residues. J gave up 0 bases and V 4 bases, and 10 bases lay outside the gene matches. CDR3 sequence reads: CASSPIGQGRMNTEAFF. For the CDR3, the DNA is TGTGCCAGCAGCCCGATTGGACAGGGGAGAATGAACACTGAAGCTTTCTTT. Based on the CDR3 plus reference TRBV5-6 and TRBJ1-1, the full variable domain is DAGVTQSPTHLIKTRGQQVTLRCSPKSGHDTVSWYQQALGQGPQFIFQYYEEEERQRGNFPDRFSGHQFPNYSSELNVNALLLGDSALYLCASSPIGQGRMNTEAFFGQGTRLTVV.

This clone was picked up a small number of times. The chain is built from TRBV4-1 and TRBJ1-5; 8 bases are shared with TRBD1. Per germline, CDR1 MGHRA and CDR2 YSYEKL. This CDR3 comprises 15 residues. J was trimmed by 3 bases and V by 2 bases; bases with no gene match: 3. CDR3 protein: CASSQRTGSNQPQHF. The CDR3 DNA follows: TGCGCCAGCAGCCAACGGACAGGGTCCAATCAGCCCCAGCATTTT.

V and J are TRBV29-1 and TRBJ2-7; D ambiguous. The CDR3 has 13 residues. V lost 4 bases, J lost 4 bases, and 14 bases lay in between. The germline gives CDR1 SQVTM, CDR2 ANQGSEA. In DNA form, the CDR3 reads TGCAGCGTTGCGTTCATCCTCGGGTACGAGCAGTACTTC. It specifies CSVAFILGYEQYF.

V gene TRBV5-4 combines with J gene TRBJ1-1, with a weak D call TRBD1 (6 bases). Germline values: CDR1 SGHNT, CDR2 YYREEE (reference sequence). With 2 bases removed from V and 4 bases from J, the gap between germline ends came to 12 bases. The CDR3 contains 14 residues. The chain's CDR3 is CASSLLGGITEAFF. The CDR3 bases are TGTGCCAGCAGCTTATTAGGGGGTATCACTGAAGCTTTCTTT.

Here the CDR3 reads CASTSREQGFQGNQPQHF. Written as DNA, the CDR3 is TGTGCCAGCACCTCCCGGGAACAGGGGTTTCAGGGCAATCAGCCCCAGCATTTT. The V and J genes are TRBV28 and TRBJ1-5; 7 nucleotides match TRBD1. CDR1 and CDR2 from the germline V gene are MDHEN and SYDVKM. V was pared by 7 bases and J by 2 bases, with 17 bases of the junction left unmatched. CDR3 length: 18 amino acids.

The chain joins TRBV29-1 to TRBJ1-1, with D possibly matching TRBD1 (6 bases). There are 13 residues in the CDR3. Per germline, CDR1 SQVTM and CDR2 ANQGSEA. The ends were cut back, 5 bases at V and 3 bases at J, with 13 bases in the middle. The CDR3 is CSVHQGSYTEAFF. The CDR3 region has the DNA TGCAGCGTTCATCAGGGGAGTTACACTGAAGCTTTCTTT.

V gene TRBV30 combines with J gene TRBJ2-7; 7 bases are a match to TRBD1. Germline CDR1 and CDR2: GTSNPN and SVGIG (reference sequence). The CDR3 has 13 residues. V was pared by 3 bases and J by 6 bases, with 8 bases of the junction left unmatched. In DNA form, the CDR3 reads TGTGCCTGGAGGGGGGACAGCCCTGGCGAGCAGTACTTC. Its translation is CAWRGDSPGEQYF.

The rearrangement links TRBV5-4 to TRBJ1-2; 9 bases are shared with TRBD1. Losses at the gene ends were 4 bases for V and 8 bases for J; bases not matched to a gene: 6. This CDR3 contains 13 residues. In germline, CDR1 is SGHNT, CDR2 YYREEE (reference sequence). The CDR3 nucleotides read TGTGCCAGCAGCCGGGACAGGGAAAGAGGCTACACCTTC. It yields the protein CASSRDRERGYTF. Filled out from reference TRBV5-4 and TRBJ1-2, the complete variable domain reads ETGVTQSPTHLIKTRGQQVTLRCSSQSGHNTVSWYQQALGQGPQFIFQYYREEENGRGNFPPRFSGLQFPNYSSELNVNALELDDSALYLCASSRDRERGYTFGSGTRLTVV.

CDR3 protein: CASSLDNGGLGLAGEQFF. The CDR3 DNA reads as TGCGCCAGCAGCCTGGACAACGGGGGGCTGGGACTAGCGGGGGAGCAGTTCTTC. The chain combines TRBV4-1 with TRBJ2-1, with 13 nucleotides matching TRBD2. Looked up from germline, CDR1 is MGHRA and CDR2 is YSYEKL. After removal of 4 bases from V and 10 bases from J, the junction contained 16 bases not matched to a gene. The CDR3 extends over 18 amino acids.

The V call is TRBV7-8, the J call TRBJ2-3; 10 bases align to TRBD2. V dropped 1 base and J dropped 3; count of bases not matched to a gene: 7. This CDR3 region has 17 residues. The germline gives CDR1 SGHVS, CDR2 FQNEAQ. The CDR3 DNA is TGTGCCAGCAGCTTAGAGCTAGCGGGAGATCGTACAGATACGCAGTATTTT. It yields the protein CASSLELAGDRTDTQYF.

This chain links TRBV9 with TRBJ2-5; a weak D match, TRBD2 (6 bases). V dropped 6 bases and J dropped 5 bases, with 14 bases sitting between them. The CDR3 has 13 amino acids. Germline V gene sequence: CDR1 SGDLS, CDR2 YYNGEE. The CDR3 spells CASTGGAGETQYF. In DNA form, the CDR3 reads TGTGCCAGCACCGGAGGGGCTGGGGAGACCCAGTACTTC.

This chain uses TRBV2 with TRBJ1-5; D may be TRBD1 (6 bases). V was clipped by 7 bases and J by 0 bases, with 13 bases between them. This CDR3 is built from 15 residues. Per the germline V gene, CDR1 is SNHLY and CDR2 is FYNNEI. CDR3 amino acids: CASKGGASSNQPQHF. CDR3 DNA sequence: TGTGCCAGCAAGGGGGGGGCGTCTAGCAATCAGCCCCAGCATTTT.

This rearrangement joins TRBV27 to TRBJ1-2; tentatively, D is TRBD1 (6 bases). The V end lost 4 bases, the J end lost 8 bases, and 14 bases lay between the germline ends. Germline assignment: CDR1 MNHEY and CDR2 SMNVEV (reference sequence). This CDR3 has 13 amino acids. The CDR3 nucleotides read TGTGCCAGCAGTTCGCACGACAGGCGCGGCTACACCTTC. Encoded protein: CASSSHDRRGYTF.

The chain recombines TRBV7-8 with TRBJ1-5, with TRBD1 matching 10 bases. The germline gives CDR1 SGHVS, CDR2 FQNEAQ. J was trimmed by 6 bases and V by 2 bases; bases with no gene match: 10. The CDR3 has 17 residues. Here the CDR3 DNA reads TGTGCCAGCAGCTTACGATCGGGACAGGGGTCGCCTCAGCCCCAGCATTTT. Its protein product is CASSLRSGQGSPQPQHF.

This sequence joins TRBV28 and TRBJ1-5, with unresolved D. Germline assignment: CDR1 MDHEN and CDR2 SYDVKM. V lost 2 bases, J lost 7 bases, and 12 bases lay in between. The CDR3 runs 14 residues. CDR3 in amino acids: CASSLLTVSQPQHF. The DNA for the CDR3 is TGTGCCAGCAGTTTACTCACGGTCTCGCAGCCCCAGCATTTT. Based on the CDR3 plus reference TRBV28 and TRBJ1-5, the full variable domain is DVKVTQSSRYLVKRTGEKVFLECVQDMDHENMFWYRQDPGLGLRLIYFSYDVKMKEKGDIPEGYSVSREKKERFSLILESASTNQTSMYLCASSLLTVSQPQHFGDGTRLSIL.

The V gene is TRBV21-1, the J gene TRBJ2-3; the D call TRBD2 from the table was never checked on the DNA. TRBV21-1 is a listed pseudogene. The CDR3 spans 15 residues. As DNA, the CDR3 is TGTGCCAGCAGCAAAGGACTCCCCGGCACAGATACGCAGTATTTT. Translation: CASSKGLPGTDTQYF.